This TCR beta chain was documented in a study of blood T cell repertoires in COVID-19. Overall study context: Acute and convalescent COVID-19 samples came from the United States, Italy and Spain. PBMCs, B-cell-depleted T cells, or T cells provided the cDNA or gDNA that made up the material.

The authors' processing: Amplification from reference gene primers served as the basis for estimated nucleated cell counts. Clones were sequenced by immunoSEQ multiplex PCR, and TCRdb holds only the in-frame ones, with some missing. V and J calls and clone size are copied from that table; D and trimming were computed from the DNA. The table shows about 110,000 clones, with about four fifths occurring only once. The TCR comes from a human donor in a cohort sampled during active COVID-19. The source material was peripheral blood.

The CDR3 DNA is TGTGCCAGCAGCAAAGTGCAGGGAACCTACAATGAGCAGTTCTTC. It encodes CASSKVQGTYNEQFF. The chain recombines TRBV21-1 with TRBJ2-1; the D call of TRBD1 is as the table states it, not checked on the DNA. TRBV21-1 has pseudogene status. The CDR3 loop spans 15 amino acids.